This T cell receptor (beta chain) was identified in a study of blood T cell repertoires in COVID-19. Study details: PBMCs, B-cell-depleted T cells, or T cells provided the cDNA or gDNA that made up the material.

With 4 bases removed from V and 6 bases from J, the gap between germline ends came to 19 bases. The CDR3 has 15 amino acids. The germline V gene encodes CDR1 SGHTS and CDR2 YDEGEE. Some clones are missing from TCRdb's copy, which holds only in-frame ones; the method was immunoSEQ multiplex PCR. The sample has 110,000 to 150,000 clones, 86% seen once. The chain is built from TRBV5-8 and TRBJ1-2, with no clear D. This TCR was recovered from a man between 45 and 60 years old who had recovered from COVID-19. Sequenced: PBMCs or T cells enriched from blood (not recorded which). DNA for the CDR3: TGTGCCAGCAGCCTTGGATACGCGTTGAGGGATGGCTACACCTTC. The encoded protein is CASSLGYALRDGYTF.